A single sample gave rise to the 27 T cell receptor beta chains below, sequenced in a study of low-dose radiotherapy and immunotherapy resistance in tumors. As to time point: after trial treatment. Treatment described: LDRT plus nivolumab, ipilimumab, low-dose cyclophosphamide and aspirin (RACIN trial). Covering alpha and beta chains, TRAV- and TRBV-specific primers were used for the first-strand cDNA. TCR amplification used roughly 18 PCR cycles, a constant-region primer and a V-primer adapter. TCRdb redid the calling of the reads with MiXCR, one entry per CDR3 protein. The repertoire holds some 38,000 distinct CDR3 sequences, under 25% seen once, with about 8.3% in the top ten. This specimen consisted of PBMCs, obtained after low-dose radiotherapy plus immunotherapy. The receptor source for this set is a female donor with ovarian cancer.

There are many counts of this clonotype. The chain joins TRBV28 to TRBJ1-2; TRBD1 might be the D (6 bases). V gave up 3 bases and J gave up 4 bases, with 12 bases separating them. Germline V gives CDR1 MDHEN, CDR2 SYDVKM. The CDR3 runs to 14 residues. In DNA, the CDR3 is TGTGCCAGCAGTTTCCCAGGGGCTGGCTATGGCTACACCTTC. Its protein product is CASSFPGAGYGYTF.

This clonotype was recorded many times. The V gene is TRBV29-1, the J gene TRBJ2-3, with D possibly being TRBD1 or TRBD2 (5 bases each). Germline loops: CDR1 SQVTM, CDR2 ANQGSEA. CDR3 length equals 12 residues. The V and J ends lost 6 bases and 4 bases respectively, with 11 bases between them. The CDR3 DNA reads as TGCAGCGTCGAGGGGTTTGCAGATACGCAGTATTTT. This codes for CSVEGFADTQYF.

This sequence joins TRBV29-1 and TRBJ2-5; D tentatively fits TRBD1 or TRBD2 (6 bases each). The V gene lost 2 bases and the J gene lost 9 bases, with 16 bases spanning the gap. The CDR3 is 13 residues long. The germline CDR1 and CDR2 sequences are SQVTM and ANQGSEA. CDR3 nucleotide sequence: TGCAGCGTTGAAAGTTCGGGGGCGGCGGCCCAGTACTTC. Its protein is CSVESSGAAAQYF.

This clonotype appeared many times. The chain joins TRBV10-3 to TRBJ2-5; D call uncertain. CDR1 and CDR2 (germline): ENHRY, SYGVKD. V was pared by 6 bases and J by 2 bases, with 4 bases between. The CDR3 totals 11 residues. Here the CDR3 reads CAISEQETQYF. CDR3 DNA: TGTGCCATCAGCGAACAAGAGACCCAGTACTTC.

The chain is built from TRBV28 and TRBJ2-5; TRBD2 matches 8 bases. V lost 6 bases and J lost 3; bases outside the gene matches: 3. Per germline, CDR1 MDHEN and CDR2 SYDVKM. The CDR3 contains 13 residues. CDR3 coding DNA: TGTGCCAGCAGACTAGCGGCCGAAGAGACCCAGTACTTC. It translates to CASRLAAEETQYF.

The genes are TRBV28 and TRBJ2-7, with a tentative D call TRBD1 (6 bases). CDR3 length: 14 amino acids. Germline assignment: CDR1 MDHEN and CDR2 SYDVKM. The V end was cut by 10 bases, the J end by 4 bases, with 20 bases between. The CDR3 loop is CANSPGARSYEQYF. DNA of the CDR3: TGTGCCAACTCCCCAGGGGCGAGGTCGTACGAGCAGTACTTC.

This clonotype was seen repeatedly, ten times or more. The rearrangement links TRBV28 to TRBJ2-1; TRBD1 aligns across 9 bases. The germline V gene encodes CDR1 MDHEN and CDR2 SYDVKM. The CDR3 is 15 amino acids. With 6 bases clipped from V and 3 bases from J, the junction kept 6 bases outside the gene matches. The CDR3, as DNA: TGTGCCAGCAGCCTCCGGGACAGGGACTACAATGAGCAGTTCTTC. Translation: CASSLRDRDYNEQFF. The entire variable domain, with the rest obtained from reference TRBV28 and TRBJ2-1, is as follows: DVKVTQSSRYLVKRTGEKVFLECVQDMDHENMFWYRQDPGLGLRLIYFSYDVKMKEKGDIPEGYSVSREKKERFSLILESASTNQTSMYLCASSLRDRDYNEQFFGPGTRLTVL.

In this sample, this clonotype turned up many times. The chain has TRBV7-9 and TRBJ2-3; possibly TRBD1 or TRBD2 for D (5 bases each). The germline CDR1 and CDR2 sequences are SEHNR and FQNEAQ (reference sequence). The V gene lost 3 bases and the J gene lost 2 bases, with 9 bases spanning the gap. The length of the CDR3 is 14 residues. CDR3 bases: TGTGCCAGCAGCTTGGGGGTTATCACAGATACGCAGTATTTT. Amino acid sequence: CASSLGVITDTQYF.

This clonotype showed up many times. The gene calls are TRBV7-2 and TRBJ2-5, with D possibly TRBD1 on 6 matching bases. CDR1 is SGHTA, CDR2 FQGNSA, per germline. The CDR3 sequence is 15 residues long. V was trimmed by 1 base and J by 1 base, leaving 10 bases between them. The CDR3 here is CASSLVWGPQETQYF. DNA for the CDR3: TGTGCCAGCAGCTTAGTATGGGGGCCCCAAGAGACCCAGTACTTC.

Many counts were recorded for this clonotype. CDR3 loop: CSAVPGANSPLHF. The DNA for the CDR3 is TGCAGTGCTGTGCCAGGGGCTAATTCACCCCTCCACTTT. The chain carries TRBV20-1 and TRBJ1-6, with TRBD1 as a possible D gene (6 bases). The length of the CDR3 is 13 residues. Per germline, CDR1 DFQATT and CDR2 SNEGSKA (reference sequence). The V gene lost 5 bases and the J gene lost 6 bases, with 11 bases spanning the gap.

This clonotype was seen repeatedly, ten times or more. The V gene is TRBV6-2 or TRBV6-3, the J gene TRBJ2-5; tentative D call: TRBD2 (6 bases). CDR1 and CDR2 from the germline V gene are MNHEY and SVGEGT. The CDR3 extends over 15 amino acids. V shed 6 bases and J shed 4 bases, with 18 bases lying between them. The DNA for the CDR3 is TGTGCCAGCAGCTTCGCCATCTCCGGGGGAGAGACCCAGTACTTC. Its protein is CASSFAISGGETQYF.

Ten or more counts support this clonotype. The chain combines TRBV5-1 with TRBJ1-5; D is uncertain. Germline loops: CDR1 SGHRS, CDR2 YFSETQ. This CDR3 spans 15 amino acids. The ends were cut back, 2 bases at V and 1 base at J, with 10 bases in the middle. The CDR3 sequence is CASSFGGLSNQPQHF. The CDR3 coding sequence is TGCGCCAGCAGCTTCGGCGGTCTCAGCAATCAGCCCCAGCATTTT.

The V and J genes are TRBV20-1 and TRBJ2-1; 7 positions match TRBD2. The V and J ends lost 5 bases and 4 bases, in that order; junction bases with no gene match: 8. The CDR3 totals 14 residues. CDR1 and CDR2 from the germline V gene are DFQATT and SNEGSKA (reference sequence). The CDR3 loop is CSAETSRTYNEQFF. The CDR3 DNA reads TGCAGTGCTGAGACTAGCCGGACGTACAATGAGCAGTTCTTC.

The chain couples TRBV12-3 or TRBV12-4 to TRBJ1-1; 7 bases map to TRBD1. This CDR3 comprises 17 residues. V lost 6 bases to trimming and J lost 1 base; unmatched junction nucleotides: 14. This chain's CDR3 is CASSPPRKGARNTEAFF. In DNA form, the CDR3 reads TGTGCCAGCAGCCCTCCCCGTAAGGGGGCGCGGAACACTGAAGCTTTCTTT.

This clonotype was recorded many times. The gene calls are TRBV11-2 and TRBJ2-2, with D perhaps matching TRBD2 (5 bases). Trimming left V 8 bases short and J 3 bases short, with 16 bases between. The germline V gene has CDR1 SGHAT and CDR2 FQNNGV. This CDR3 is built from 15 residues. This CDR3 is CASRRLAGDTGELFF. The DNA of the CDR3 is TGTGCCAGCCGTCGCTTAGCCGGGGACACCGGGGAGCTGTTTTTT.

The V call is TRBV28, the J call TRBJ1-1; D not resolved. Germline CDR1 reads MDHEN; CDR2 reads SYDVKM. This CDR3 has 15 amino acids. Between the trimmed V and J ends, which lost 10 bases and 0 bases, there was a span of 18 bases. The DNA for the CDR3 is TGTGCCACCTTTGAAACGGGGATCATGAACACTGAAGCTTTCTTT. Translating gives CATFETGIMNTEAFF.

The genes are TRBV10-3 and TRBJ2-5; 7 bases are shared with TRBD1. The CDR3 extends over 14 amino acids. V lost 6 bases and J lost 1; bases outside the gene matches: 5. Germline lookup yields CDR1 ENHRY and CDR2 SYGVKD. CDR3: CAISSDRVQETQYF. The CDR3 region has the DNA TGTGCCATCAGCTCTGACAGGGTCCAAGAGACCCAGTACTTC.

Many counts were recorded for this clonotype. V gene TRBV3-1 combines with J gene TRBJ2-1; maybe TRBD2 (6 bases). V was cut by 3 bases and J by 0 bases, with 15 bases left in between. The CDR3 is 17 amino acids. Germline values: CDR1 LGHDT, CDR2 YNNKEL (reference sequence). CDR3 nucleotide sequence: TGTGCCAGCAGCCATCAGTTCGGGGGTAGCTCCTACAATGAGCAGTTCTTC. It codes for CASSHQFGGSSYNEQFF.

Many counts were recorded for this clonotype. The chain uses TRBV5-1 and TRBJ2-1; 10 bases are shared with TRBD2. CDR3 size: 16 residues. V lost 3 bases and J lost 3; bases outside the gene matches: 6. Germline V gives CDR1 SGHRS, CDR2 YFSETQ. CDR3 in DNA: TGCGCCAGCAGCTCGACCTCTAGCGGGAGCTACAATGAGCAGTTCTTC. The encoded protein is CASSSTSSGSYNEQFF.

This chain links TRBV20-1 with TRBJ2-5; D assignment may be TRBD1 or TRBD2 (5 bases each). The CDR3 is made up of 13 amino acids. Germline CDR1 is DFQATT and CDR2 is SNEGSKA (reference sequence). Trimming removed 5 bases from V and 1 base from J, with 11 bases in between. The CDR3 here is CSALGDGQETQYF. The CDR3 DNA reads TGCAGTGCTCTCGGGGACGGCCAAGAGACCCAGTACTTC.

This clonotype was seen repeatedly, ten times or more. The rearrangement uses TRBV5-4 and TRBJ2-5; 9 bases align to TRBD1. Losses at the gene ends were 4 bases for V and 4 bases for J; bases not matched to a gene: 11. The CDR3 consists of 16 residues. Germline CDR1 reads SGHNT; CDR2 reads YYREEE (reference sequence). CDR3: CASSTQRQGVRETQYF. The CDR3 DNA is TGTGCCAGCAGCACGCAGCGACAGGGGGTCCGAGAGACCCAGTACTTC. The full variable domain, rest sourced from reference TRBV5-4 and TRBJ2-5, is ETGVTQSPTHLIKTRGQQVTLRCSSQSGHNTVSWYQQALGQGPQFIFQYYREEENGRGNFPPRFSGLQFPNYSSELNVNALELDDSALYLCASSTQRQGVRETQYFGPGTRLLVL.

This clonotype was found a few times. The chain carries TRBV5-1 and TRBJ1-1; D gene unclear. The germline CDR1 and CDR2 sequences are SGHRS and YFSETQ. Trimming left V 1 base short and J 8 bases short, with 12 bases between. The CDR3 is made up of 13 amino acids. The CDR3 loop reads CASSLSEGREAFF. CDR3 in DNA: TGCGCCAGCAGCTTGAGTGAGGGTAGGGAAGCTTTCTTT. The full variable domain, its missing parts supplied by reference TRBV5-1 and TRBJ1-1, is KAGVTQTPRYLIKTRGQQVTLSCSPISGHRSVSWYQQTPGQGLQFLFEYFSETQRNKGNFPGRFSGRQFSNSRSEMNVSTLELGDSALYLCASSLSEGREAFFGQGTRLTVV.

This clonotype was detected ten times or more. The gene calls are TRBV3-1 and TRBJ2-2, with no clear D. Trimming took 3 bases from V and 5 from J, leaving 4 bases between them. There are 12 residues in the CDR3. Germline values: CDR1 LGHDT, CDR2 YNNKEL (reference sequence). CDR3 residues: CASSQGTGELFF. Here the CDR3 DNA reads TGTGCCAGCAGCCAGGGTACCGGGGAGCTGTTTTTT.

This clonotype was seen many times. The chain recombines TRBV27 with TRBJ2-2; perhaps TRBD1 as D (7 bases). V was clipped by 6 bases and J by 4 bases, with 12 bases between them. Germline CDR1 and CDR2: MNHEY and SMNVEV (reference sequence). The CDR3 has 14 residues. CDR3 residues: CASSPGGSTGELFF. DNA of the CDR3: TGTGCCAGCAGCCCAGGGGGGAGCACCGGGGAGCTGTTTTTT.

J is TRBJ2-2 and V is TRBV29-1; tentatively, D is TRBD1 or TRBD2 (6 bases each). There are 14 residues in the CDR3. The V end was cut by 4 bases, the J end by 2 bases, with 11 bases between. Germline loops: CDR1 SQVTM, CDR2 ANQGSEA. DNA of the CDR3: TGCAGCGTTGGGGGGGCAGTTAACACCGGGGAGCTGTTTTTT. Protein sequence: CSVGGAVNTGELFF.

The genes are TRBV12-3 or TRBV12-4 and TRBJ2-2; D might be TRBD2 (5 bases). This CDR3 is built from 13 residues. V was cut by 7 bases and J by 2 bases, with 8 bases left in between. The CDR3 sequence: CASNSENTGELFF. CDR3 DNA sequence: TGTGCCAGCAATAGCGAAAACACCGGGGAGCTGTTTTTT.

The table lists this clonotype with many counts. The genes are TRBV29-1 and TRBJ2-1; D unresolved. With 7 bases removed from V and 4 bases from J, the gap between germline ends came to 20 bases. Germline V gives CDR1 SQVTM, CDR2 ANQGSEA. This CDR3 has 15 amino acids. The CDR3 sequence is CSGHTRRHMYNEQFF. CDR3 in DNA: TGCAGCGGCCATACAAGACGCCATATGTACAATGAGCAGTTCTTC.